Listed below are T cell receptor beta chains from one sample, sequenced in a study of CD8 T cells in ankylosing spondylitis. TCRdb recomputed calls from the 5' RACE reads with MiXCR, one row per CDR3 protein. The repertoire has tens of thousands of distinct CDR3 sequences, around 25% of them found once; the top ten carry 45% to 65%. Sequencing was done on a sample of blood, either unsorted or a sorted T cell fraction (not recorded which). Receptor source: a male donor with ankylosing spondylitis or in good health (not recorded which). Both conserved end residues are part of each CDR3. The D gene is left open where the match is weak. Clone size is shown for a subset of rows, as once, few, many or a class of expanded clone.

size,D,V,J,DNA,CDR3
-,TRBD2,TRBV5-1,TRBJ2-3,TGCGCCAGCAGCTTTAGCGGGGGCACAGATACGCAGTATTTT,CASSFSGGTDTQYF
once,-,TRBV28,TRBJ1-5,TGTGCCAGCAGGCAGGGTGATTGGGATCAGCCCCAGCATTTT,CASRQGDWDQPQHF
-,-,TRBV30,TRBJ1-3,TGTGCCTTTAAAAAACCTGGAAACACCATATATTTT,CAFKKPGNTIYF
-,-,TRBV12-3/TRBV12-4,TRBJ1-2,TGTGCCAGCAGTGAGATGGGGGGCTACACCTTC,CASSEMGGYTF
-,-,TRBV7-2,TRBJ1-3,TGTGCCAGCAGCTTTAACCCCAGGACCTCGGGAAACACCATATATTTT,CASSFNPRTSGNTIYF
-,-,TRBV7-6,TRBJ2-2,TGTGCCAGCAGCTTATATGAGGGACGGATCACCGGGGAGCTGTTTTTT,CASSLYEGRITGELFF
few,-,TRBV29-1,TRBJ1-4,TGCAGCGCCTGGGACGGTGAAAAACTGTTTTTT,CSAWDGEKLFF
few,-,TRBV30,TRBJ2-5,TGTGCCTGGAGTGTCGGCAGGGATGAGACCCAGTACTTC,CAWSVGRDETQYF
-,TRBD2,TRBV20-1,TRBJ2-5,TGCAGTGCTAGACTAGCGGGAGACGAGACCCAGTACTTC,CSARLAGDETQYF
few,-,TRBV7-2,TRBJ2-1,TGTGCCAGCAGCCCTCCAGGGTTGCACAATGAGCAGTTCTTC,CASSPPGLHNEQFF
-,TRBD2,TRBV29-1,TRBJ2-3,TGCAGCGTCGGGACTAGCATAGATACGCAGTATTTT,CSVGTSIDTQYF
-,-,TRBV20-1,TRBJ1-4,TGCAGTGCTAGTCATGGGGCTGAGAATGAAAAACTGTTTTTT,CSASHGAENEKLFF
few,TRBD1,TRBV5-1,TRBJ1-1,TGCGCCAGCAGCAACCAGGGGGGGGGCCCCCCCTCCGAAGCTTTCTTT,CASSNQGGGPPSEAFF
-,-,TRBV9,TRBJ2-1,TGTGCCAGCAGCGCTCGGGACGGACTCAATGAGCAGTTCTTC,CASSARDGLNEQFF
few,-,TRBV5-1,TRBJ2-3,TGCGCCAGCAGCTGGGGCACAGATACGCAGTATTTT,CASSWGTDTQYF
few,-,TRBV7-9,TRBJ1-1,TGTGCCAGCAGCTTTGGGTCGAACACTGAAGCTTTCTTT,CASSFGSNTEAFF
-,-,TRBV24-1,TRBJ2-1,TGTGCCACCAGTGATGGGTACGATGAGCAGTTCTTC,CATSDGYDEQFF
-,-,TRBV12-3/TRBV12-4,TRBJ2-5,TGTGCCAGTATACTTACAGGGACGGAGGAGACCCAGTACTTC,CASILTGTEETQYF
few,-,TRBV6-5,TRBJ2-1,TGTGCCAGCAGTTACTCTGGGGGCTCCTACAATGAGCAGTTCTTC,CASSYSGGSYNEQFF
many,-,TRBV5-1,TRBJ1-1,TGCGCCAGCAGTCTGGGTGGGACTGATCTTACGGCTTTCTTT,CASSLGGTDLTAFF
few,-,TRBV12-3/TRBV12-4,TRBJ1-5,TGTGCCAGCAGAACAGGGAGCAATCAGCCCCAGCATTTT,CASRTGSNQPQHF
-,-,TRBV6-1,TRBJ2-5,TGTGCCAGCAGCCGCGGGACTCGCTTTCAAGAGACCCAGTACTTC,CASSRGTRFQETQYF
-,-,TRBV4-2,TRBJ2-2,TGTGCCAGCAGCCAAGGCCGGAGGCATGACACCGGGGAGCTGTTTTTT,CASSQGRRHDTGELFF
-,-,TRBV12-3/TRBV12-4,TRBJ1-1,TGTGCCAGCAGTTTATACGGGAAGAACACTGAAGCTTTCTTT,CASSLYGKNTEAFF
-,-,TRBV27,TRBJ1-5,TGTGCCAGCAGACTAGGTGGGGGCGGCAATCAGCCCCAGCATTTT,CASRLGGGGNQPQHF
-,-,TRBV12-3/TRBV12-4,TRBJ1-5,TGTGCCAGCAGTTTAGGCGGGGGTAGCTATCAGCCCCAGCATTTT,CASSLGGGSYQPQHF
many,-,TRBV20-1,TRBJ2-1,TGCAGTGCTAGAGATCCCACTCGGCGGACAGTGCAGTTCTTC,CSARDPTRRTVQFF
many,-,TRBV2,TRBJ1-1,TGTGCCAGCAGTGGGGCCACCGGGAAGTCGAACACTGAAGCTTTCTTT,CASSGATGKSNTEAFF
-,-,TRBV9,TRBJ2-7,TGTGCCAGCAGCGTAGCCAGCAGCTACGAGCAGTACTTC,CASSVASSYEQYF
few,-,TRBV12-3/TRBV12-4,TRBJ1-2,TGTGCCAGCAGTTTAGTAGGGGACTATGGCTACACCTTC,CASSLVGDYGYTF
few,-,TRBV7-9,TRBJ1-4,TGTGCCAGCAGCTGGCAGGACGTTGAAAAACTGTTTTTT,CASSWQDVEKLFF
-,-,TRBV3-1,TRBJ2-1,TGTGCCAGCAGCCAATACGACCCTAATGAGCAGTTCTTC,CASSQYDPNEQFF
once,-,TRBV5-1,TRBJ2-3,TGCGCCAGCAGCCCGGGACTCAGAGCAGATACGCAGTATTTT,CASSPGLRADTQYF
-,-,TRBV6-2/TRBV6-3,TRBJ2-2,TGTGCCAGCACTCCCTGGGAGACTTCCCTCCACGGGGAGCTGTTTTTT,CASTPWETSLHGELFF
few,TRBD1,TRBV6-1,TRBJ2-3,TGTGCCAGCACCCAGGACAGGGGTGAGGGCTATACGCAGTATTTT,CASTQDRGEGYTQYF
-,-,TRBV12-3/TRBV12-4,TRBJ1-1,TGTGCCAGCAGTTTATTTTTAACAGTTGAAGCTTTCTTT,CASSLFLTVEAFF
-,-,TRBV20-1,TRBJ2-3,TGCAGTGCGTTGGGTACAGCTAGCACAGATACGCAGTATTTT,CSALGTASTDTQYF
-,-,TRBV5-1,TRBJ2-2,TGCGCCAGCAGCCCCGAGGGAACGACCGGGGAGCTGTTTTTT,CASSPEGTTGELFF
few,-,TRBV2,TRBJ2-5,TGTGCCAGCTCTCCGGGAGAAGAGACCCAGTACTTC,CASSPGEETQYF
large,TRBD1,TRBV6-4,TRBJ2-2,TGTGCCAGCAGTGAGTTGGCAGGGGGTCACGGGGAGCTGTTTTTT,CASSELAGGHGELFF
few,-,TRBV11-2,TRBJ1-3,TGTGCCAGCAGCTTAATGGCGCACTCTGGAAACACCATATATTTT,CASSLMAHSGNTIYF
few,TRBD1,TRBV28,TRBJ2-7,TGTGCCAGCAGTTTATCTGACAGGGGAAGTTACTTC,CASSLSDRGSYF
few,-,TRBV11-1,TRBJ2-2,TGTGCCAGCAGCTTCCTCGGCAGGGCCGGGGAGCTGTTTTTT,CASSFLGRAGELFF
few,-,TRBV5-1,TRBJ2-3,TGCGCCAGCAGCTTCGGGGTAATGGGTGTGGATACGCAGTATTTT,CASSFGVMGVDTQYF
-,TRBD1,TRBV7-9,TRBJ1-2,TGTGCCAGCAGCCCCCGTCGACAGGGGAATAACTATGGCTACACCTTC,CASSPRRQGNNYGYTF
few,-,TRBV7-2,TRBJ2-3,TGTGCCAGCAGCTTACGCAGGGCAGATACGCAGTATTTT,CASSLRRADTQYF
-,-,TRBV10-1,TRBJ2-7,TGCGCCAGCAGTCCCTGGACGGGAGAGCAGTACTTC,CASSPWTGEQYF
-,TRBD1,TRBV18,TRBJ1-2,TGTGCCAGCTCAGAACAGGGGTACTATGGCTACACCTTC,CASSEQGYYGYTF
few,-,TRBV7-8,TRBJ2-7,TGTGCCAGCAGCTTACGGTCGGCAGGGGTCCCCTACGAGCAGTACTTC,CASSLRSAGVPYEQYF
few,-,TRBV20-1,TRBJ2-3,TGCAGTGCTAGTGGGGACACAGATACGCAGTATTTT,CSASGDTDTQYF
-,TRBD1,TRBV19,TRBJ2-7,TGTGCCAGTAGTATCCCGGACAGGTACTACGAGCAGTACTTC,CASSIPDRYYEQYF
-,TRBD2,TRBV27,TRBJ2-3,TGTGCCAGCAGTAGAGAGGGGACTAGCGGGAGAGATACGCAGTATTTT,CASSREGTSGRDTQYF
few,TRBD1,TRBV2,TRBJ1-2,TGTGCCAGCAGCGGACAGGGGTACGATGGCTACACCTTC,CASSGQGYDGYTF
-,-,TRBV7-8,TRBJ2-3,TGTGCCAGCAGCCAAGGCCTCTTAAGCACAGATACGCAGTATTTT,CASSQGLLSTDTQYF
-,-,TRBV19,TRBJ1-5,TGTGCCAGTACCAACCATGGGGGAAGGAACCAGCCCCAGCATTTT,CASTNHGGRNQPQHF
-,-,TRBV20-1,TRBJ2-3,TGCAGCTCCCCGGGAGTTACAGATACGCAGTATTTT,CSSPGVTDTQYF
few,-,TRBV6-1,TRBJ2-3,TGTGCCAGCCACGTGATGTTGGGTACAGATACGCAGTATTTT,CASHVMLGTDTQYF
-,-,TRBV20-1,TRBJ2-5,TGCAGTGCTAGAAAGCAAGGGATAGCGAGTCCTGAGACCCAGTACTTC,CSARKQGIASPETQYF
few,-,TRBV27,TRBJ2-3,TGTGCCAGCAGTTTAAAACAGTTGGGCACAGATACGCAGTATTTT,CASSLKQLGTDTQYF
few,-,TRBV3-1,TRBJ1-2,TGTGCCAGCAGTCCGGGAATTTATAACTATGGCTACACCTTC,CASSPGIYNYGYTF